The 13 T cell receptor beta chains listed next were all sequenced from one sample in a study of blood T cell repertoires in COVID-19. Method: immunoSEQ multiplex PCR; TCRdb's copy keeps in-frame clones and lacks some. The data contain approximately 110,000 clones, approximately 85% of them singletons. The specimen sequenced was peripheral blood. These TCRs come from a woman between 55 and 75 years old with COVID-19, enrolled during active disease.

The J gene is TRBJ2-7, the V gene TRBV6-5; 9 bases map to TRBD1. The CDR3 totals 14 residues. From germline, CDR1 is MNHEY and CDR2 SVGAGI. V trimming: 2 bases; J trimming: 3 bases; junction bases outside the gene matches: 2. The CDR3: CASSYGGQGYEQYF. CDR3 DNA sequence: TGTGCCAGCAGTTACGGGGGACAGGGCTACGAGCAGTACTTC.

This chain links TRBV7-9 with TRBJ2-4, with 7 bases that match TRBD1. CDR1 is SEHNR and CDR2 is FQNEAQ in the germline V gene (reference sequence). This CDR3 has 15 residues. V was pared by 5 bases and J by 6 bases, with 10 bases of the junction left unmatched. Here the CDR3 DNA reads TGTGCCAGCAGCCCTACAGGGGTTGGGAGAAACATTCAGTACTTC. Amino acid sequence: CASSPTGVGRNIQYF.

This chain joins TRBV24-1 and TRBJ2-1, with 11 bases that match TRBD2. Trimming removed 4 bases from V and 3 bases from J; junction bases left unmatched: 19. CDR3 length: 21 amino acids. The germline gives CDR1 KGHDR, CDR2 SFDVKD. The CDR3 region is CATSDRYYLAGGRSLYNEQFF. The CDR3 DNA follows: TGTGCCACCAGTGACCGTTACTACCTAGCGGGGGGCCGATCACTCTACAATGAGCAGTTCTTC.

V is TRBV20-1 and J is TRBJ1-1, with D uncertain. The CDR3 extends over 14 amino acids. The V gene's germline CDR1 is DFQATT and CDR2 SNEGSKA (reference sequence). The V end lost 3 bases, the J end lost 1 base, and 12 bases lay between the germline ends. The CDR3 region is CSASPPPRNTEAFF. CDR3 DNA: TGCAGTGCTAGTCCCCCGCCGAGGAACACTGAAGCTTTCTTT.

The chain is built from TRBV15 and TRBJ2-3, with a tentative D call TRBD1 (6 bases). CDR1 is LNHNV, CDR2 YYDKDF, per germline (reference sequence). V shed 4 bases and J shed 0 bases, with 20 bases lying between them. There are 18 residues in the CDR3. CDR3 nucleotides: TGTGCCACCAGCAAGGGGGACACCTATAGTTCTAGCACAGATACGCAGTATTTT. Translated: CATSKGDTYSSSTDTQYF.

This clone was seen more than once but under ten times. This rearrangement joins TRBV13 to TRBJ2-6; D uncertain. This CDR3 contains 15 residues. Trimming shortened V by 5 bases and J by 0 bases, and 8 bases separated the two germline ends. CDR1 and CDR2 (germline): PRHDT, FYEKMQ (reference sequence). The CDR3 bases are TGTGCCAGCAGCCCAGTTCACTCTGGGGCCAACGTCCTGACTTTC. This gives the protein CASSPVHSGANVLTF.

This clone occurred a few times. J is TRBJ2-7 and V is TRBV5-4; 9 positions agree with TRBD1. This CDR3 has 15 amino acids. Germline V gives CDR1 SGHNT, CDR2 YYREEE (reference sequence). V was pared by 6 bases and J by 3 bases, with 10 bases of the junction left unmatched. Here the CDR3 DNA reads TGTGCCAGCACACAAGCGCCGGGACAGGGCTACGAGCAGTACTTC. It encodes CASTQAPGQGYEQYF.

The V call is TRBV2, the J call TRBJ1-1, with D perhaps matching TRBD1 (6 bases). This CDR3 is built from 14 residues. Per germline, CDR1 SNHLY and CDR2 FYNNEI. The V end lost 7 bases, the J end lost 1 base, and 13 bases lay between the germline ends. CDR3 protein: CASKGDMENTEAFF. The CDR3 nucleotides read TGTGCCAGCAAGGGGGATATGGAGAACACTGAAGCTTTCTTT.

V is TRBV5-6 and J is TRBJ2-1; 7 positions match TRBD1. The V gene's germline CDR1 is SGHDT and CDR2 YYEEEE. The junction had 12 bases not matched to a gene; V was cut back by 0 bases and J by 3 bases. This CDR3 has 18 residues. DNA of the CDR3: TGTGCCAGCAGCTTGGGCCCAACCGGGACAGAGTTCTACAATGAGCAGTTCTTC. Its translation: CASSLGPTGTEFYNEQFF.

The chain couples TRBV5-8 to TRBJ1-1; D unresolved. The CDR3 is 13 residues long. Trimming removed 7 bases from V and 0 bases from J, with 10 bases in between. Germline assignment: CDR1 SGHTS and CDR2 YDEGEE. The CDR3 region is CASLEGMNTEAFF. The CDR3 nucleotides are TGTGCCAGCTTGGAGGGAATGAACACTGAAGCTTTCTTT.

The rearrangement joins TRBV23-1 to TRBJ2-1; TRBD2 agrees at 7 bases. TRBV23-1 is labeled an ORF, and its function is uncertain. The CDR3 contains 16 residues. With 3 bases clipped from V and 2 bases from J, the junction kept 7 bases outside the gene matches. CDR3 sequence (DNA): TGCGCCAGCAGTCATGGGGCGGGGGATCCCTACAATGAGCAGTTCTTC. Its translation is CASSHGAGDPYNEQFF.

The count of this clone is one. The chain carries TRBV4-3 and TRBJ2-3, with a tentative D call TRBD2 (6 bases). Trimming cost V 3 bases and J 7 bases, with 14 bases left between them. CDR3 length equals 14 residues. Germline V gene data show CDR1 as LGHNA and CDR2 as YSLEER. As DNA, the CDR3 is TGCGCCAGCAGCCAGGGCGGGGTTCCGAATACGCAGTATTTT. This codes for CASSQGGVPNTQYF.

The V and J genes are TRBV13 and TRBJ2-6, with a possible D match to TRBD2 (5 bases). Trimming shortened V by 2 bases and J by 4 bases, and 12 bases separated the two germline ends. Germline loops: CDR1 PRHDT, CDR2 FYEKMQ (reference sequence). CDR3 length: 16 amino acids. CDR3 protein: CASSLRETSGANVLTF. CDR3 sequence (DNA): TGTGCCAGCAGCTTAAGGGAGACATCGGGGGCCAACGTCCTGACTTTC.